What follows are 14 T cell receptor beta chains derived from one specimen sequenced in a study of identical twins' blood T cells. TCRdb reprocessed the 5' RACE reads via MiXCR and lists one record per CDR3 protein. Of about 370,000 distinct CDR3 sequences in the sample, over 25% were seen once. Sequences were obtained from PBMCs. Every receptor here comes from a woman between 18 and 55 years old in good health.

This clonotype was found once. The conserved closing phenylalanine or tryptophan is absent in this CDR3, likely reflecting a read error. J is TRBJ2-1 and V is TRBV18, with unresolved D. The ends were cut back, 8 bases at V and 2 bases at J, with 13 bases in the middle. The CDR3 is 14 residues long. Germline V gene data show CDR1 as KGHSH and CDR2 as LQKENI. The CDR3 reads CASESTGPYNEQFL. CDR3 nucleotide sequence: TGTGCCAGCGAAAGTACCGGGCCCTACAATGAGCAGTTCTTA.

J is TRBJ1-6 and V is TRBV7-3; D is unresolved. This CDR3 has 16 residues. The germline CDR1 and CDR2 sequences are SGHTA and FQGTGA. V gave up 5 bases and J gave up 3 bases, with 14 bases separating them. CDR3 region: CASSQSPSIYNSPLHF. Written as DNA, the CDR3 is TGTGCCAGCAGCCAATCCCCCTCTATCTATAATTCACCCCTCCACTTT.

The genes are TRBV12-3 or TRBV12-4 and TRBJ2-5, with D perhaps matching TRBD2 (6 bases). The CDR3 is 14 residues long. V was pared by 3 bases and J by 7 bases, with 15 bases between. CDR3 region: CASSFLASVGTQYF. The CDR3 nucleotides are TGTGCCAGCAGTTTTCTTGCTAGCGTGGGGACCCAGTACTTC.

This clonotype showed up just a few times. This chain connects TRBV5-1 to TRBJ2-1, with D tentatively TRBD1 (6 bases). The germline V and J ends were trimmed by 0 bases and 8 bases, with 15 bases remaining between them. Germline V gene sequence: CDR1 SGHRS, CDR2 YFSETQ. This CDR3 region has 15 residues. In DNA form, the CDR3 reads TGCGCCAGCAGCTTGGCCAGGGGCCTTAGGGATGAGCAGTTCTTC. It codes for CASSLARGLRDEQFF.

With regard to this clonotype: A read error may be the cause here, since a much bigger clone is one base away. The chain is built from TRBV5-1 and TRBJ1-1, with D unclear. The CDR3 is made up of 15 amino acids. Germline lookup yields CDR1 SGHRS and CDR2 YFSETQ. In DNA, the CDR3 is TGCGCCAGCGGCTTGGTGGGGTCCGTGAACACTGAAGCTTTCTTT. This codes for CASGLVGSVNTEAFF.

This chain connects TRBV3-1 to TRBJ2-7; D not resolved. V lost 1 base, J lost 7 bases, and 8 bases lay in between. The germline V gene has CDR1 LGHDT and CDR2 YNNKEL (reference sequence). This CDR3 contains 12 residues. The CDR3 DNA reads TGTGCCAGCAGCCAAGCCGATCGGGAGCAGTACTTC. It codes for CASSQADREQYF.

This clonotype showed up just a few times. The chain joins TRBV19 to TRBJ1-4; 8 bases are a match to TRBD1. This CDR3 has 15 residues. After removal of 5 bases from V and 8 bases from J, the junction contained 10 bases not matched to a gene. Germline loops: CDR1 LNHDA, CDR2 SQIVND (reference sequence). In DNA form, the CDR3 reads TGTGCCAGTAGTTCCCGGGACAGGCTTGTCGAAAAACTGTTTTTT. Its protein product is CASSSRDRLVEKLFF.

Comment on this clonotype: One end of the junction fails to match germline, which may point to a read error. This sequence joins TRBV29-1 and TRBJ2-4; the D is unclear. The CDR3 has 12 amino acids. CDR1 is SQVTM, CDR2 ANQGSEA, per germline. The CDR3 region is CNVELGKNIQYF. CDR3 in DNA: TGCAACGTTGAACTGGGAAAAAACATTCAGTACTTC.

This clonotype has just a few counts. The chain uses TRBV20-1 and TRBJ1-2; D call uncertain. The CDR3 contains 17 residues. V lost 0 bases, J lost 7 bases, and 24 bases lay in between. Germline loops: CDR1 DFQATT, CDR2 SNEGSKA (reference sequence). In DNA form, the CDR3 reads TGCAGTGCTAGAGACCACCCTACCGGGGAAATATGGGGTGGCTACACCTTC. As protein: CSARDHPTGEIWGGYTF.

V is TRBV20-1 and J is TRBJ1-4, with no clear D. This CDR3 comprises 13 residues. Germline CDR1 is DFQATT and CDR2 is SNEGSKA (reference sequence). V lost 1 base and J lost 5, with 8 bases in between. The CDR3 DNA is TGCAGTGCTAGAGGACGAGGGAATGAAAAACTGTTTTTT. Its protein product is CSARGRGNEKLFF.

This clonotype turned up a few times. The V call is TRBV5-1, the J call TRBJ1-1, with 11 bases aligning to TRBD1. The CDR3 totals 17 residues. In germline, CDR1 is SGHRS, CDR2 YFSETQ. Unmatched junction bases numbered 9, after V lost 4 bases and J lost 1 base. CDR3 sequence reads: CASSRGQGAWGNTEAFF. The CDR3 coding sequence is TGCGCCAGCAGCAGAGGACAGGGGGCTTGGGGGAACACTGAAGCTTTCTTT.

V is TRBV4-3 and J is TRBJ2-1; TRBD2 might be the D (6 bases). V lost 7 bases and J lost 4, with 23 bases in between. Germline CDR1 reads LGHNA; CDR2 reads YSLEER. The CDR3 is made up of 17 amino acids. The CDR3 nucleotides are TGCGCCAGCACCCCGGGTCGGGAGCTCCTAGGGTACAATGAGCAGTTCTTC. This gives the protein CASTPGRELLGYNEQFF.

V is TRBV20-1 and J is TRBJ2-3, with TRBD1 identical over 7 bases. The trim removed 7 bases at V and 0 bases at J, leaving 10 bases unmatched. Germline CDR1 is DFQATT and CDR2 is SNEGSKA (reference sequence). The CDR3 has 15 amino acids. This CDR3 reads CSVRRTGISTDTQYF. The CDR3 DNA is TGCAGTGTCCGCAGGACAGGAATTAGCACAGATACGCAGTATTTT.

The chain has TRBV11-2 and TRBJ2-5, with 12 nucleotides matching TRBD2. This CDR3 comprises 17 residues. CDR1 and CDR2 from the germline V gene are SGHAT and FQNNGV. The J segment lost 2 bases and the V segment lost 1 base, leaving 5 bases of the junction unmatched. CDR3 in DNA: TGTGCCAGCAGCTTAGTGGCTAGCGGGGGGGTTCAAGAGACCCAGTACTTC. It encodes CASSLVASGGVQETQYF.